Below, 15 T cell receptor beta chains from the same sample are listed, as sequenced in a study of control samples from healthy donors and cancer patients. The method was immunoSEQ multiplex PCR; TCRdb's version includes in-frame clones alone and lacks a portion of them. The table shows 80,000 or so clones, with 90% to 95% occurring only once. Sequences were obtained from blood. These TCRs come from a man aged 45-60 years in good health.

The count of this clone is one. The gene calls are TRBV6-2 or TRBV6-3 and TRBJ2-5; 9 positions agree with TRBD2. CDR3 length: 17 residues. Unmatched junction bases numbered 10, after V lost 3 bases and J lost 2 bases. Germline lookup yields CDR1 MNHEY and CDR2 SVGEGT. CDR3 DNA: TGTGCCAGCAGTTATGTGGTGCGGGGGGGTAGACAAGAGACCCAGTACTTC. Amino acid sequence: CASSYVVRGGRQETQYF.

This chain uses TRBV2 with TRBJ1-4; perhaps TRBD1 as D (5 bases). The germline CDR1 and CDR2 sequences are SNHLY and FYNNEI. This CDR3 is 14 amino acids long. Trimming shortened V by 6 bases and J by 3 bases, and 11 bases separated the two germline ends. The CDR3 coding sequence is TGTGCCAGCAGGGGGCGGGTATCTAATGAAAAACTGTTTTTT. It yields the protein CASRGRVSNEKLFF.

The gene calls are TRBV6-5 and TRBJ2-3; D is undetermined. CDR1 and CDR2 from the germline V gene are MNHEY and SVGAGI. This CDR3 is built from 14 residues. Trimming shortened V by 5 bases and J by 2 bases, and 11 bases separated the two germline ends. In DNA form, the CDR3 reads TGTGCCAGCAGTCTCCGGATTATCACAGATACGCAGTATTTT. Amino acid sequence: CASSLRIITDTQYF.

The gene calls are TRBV19 and TRBJ1-5; D is ambiguous. Trimming removed 7 bases at V and 4 bases at J, with 17 bases between. The CDR3 contains 15 residues. The germline CDR1 and CDR2 sequences are LNHDA and SQIVND (reference sequence). The CDR3 bases are TGTGCCAGTACGCCCTACGGGTCGGGAAATCAGCCCCAGCATTTT. Residues: CASTPYGSGNQPQHF.

The gene calls are TRBV5-4 and TRBJ1-1; maybe TRBD1 (5 bases). Trimming stripped 1 base from V and 6 bases from J, with 7 bases between. There are 12 residues in the CDR3. CDR1 is SGHNT and CDR2 is YYREEE in the germline V gene (reference sequence). CDR3 protein: CASSLRGAEAFF. The CDR3 DNA reads as TGTGCCAGCAGCTTGCGGGGCGCTGAAGCTTTCTTT.

There are a few counts of this clone. DNA for the CDR3: TGTGCCAGCAGCTTAGCGCGGGGTCAGCCCCAGCATTTT. Translated, it gives CASSLARGQPQHF. V and J are TRBV7-8 and TRBJ1-5; D ambiguous. The germline V and J ends were trimmed by 0 bases and 6 bases, with 6 bases remaining between them. Germline V gene sequence: CDR1 SGHVS, CDR2 FQNEAQ. The CDR3 extends over 13 amino acids. Together with reference TRBV7-8 and TRBJ1-5, the CDR3 gives the full variable domain: GAGVSQSPRYKVAKRGQDVALRCDPISGHVSLFWYQQALGQGPEFLTYFQNEAQLDKSGLPSDRFFAERPEGSVSTLKIQRTQQEDSAVYLCASSLARGQPQHFGDGTRLSIL.

V usage is TRBV4-3 and J usage is TRBJ1-2, with a possible D match to TRBD1 (6 bases). The germline gives CDR1 LGHNA, CDR2 YSLEER. The CDR3 is 15 amino acids. The germline V and J ends were trimmed by 6 bases and 2 bases, with 16 bases remaining between them. In nucleotides, the CDR3 is TGCGCCAGCAGTCGATCAACACAGGGAAACTATGGCTACACCTTC. Amino acid sequence: CASSRSTQGNYGYTF.

CDR3 region: CASSPAGTRAYEQYF. The DNA of the CDR3 is TGCGCCAGCAGCCCTGCCGGGACGAGAGCCTACGAGCAGTACTTC. The chain has TRBV5-1 and TRBJ2-7; D may match TRBD1 or TRBD2 (5 bases each). CDR3 size: 15 residues. Between the trimmed V and J ends, which lost 4 bases and 2 bases, there was a span of 16 bases. Germline-derived CDR1 and CDR2 are SGHRS and YFSETQ.

This clone was observed once. The chain links TRBV7-9 to TRBJ1-2; D call uncertain. Trimming cost V 1 base and J 8 bases, with 17 bases left between them. The CDR3 has 15 residues. Germline CDR1 SEHNR, CDR2 FQNEAQ (reference sequence). CDR3 protein: CASSLVAGDEEGYTF. CDR3 coding DNA: TGTGCCAGCAGCTTAGTAGCCGGAGATGAAGAAGGCTACACCTTC.

V usage is TRBV7-8 and J usage is TRBJ2-2; 8 bases align to TRBD2. Germline values: CDR1 SGHVS, CDR2 FQNEAQ. V lost 8 bases and J lost 4; bases outside the gene matches: 9. CDR3 length: 15 amino acids. CDR3 in amino acids: CASGGAGVGTGELFF. The CDR3 bases are TGTGCCAGCGGGGGAGCGGGGGTAGGCACCGGGGAGCTGTTTTTT.

The chain is built from TRBV29-1 and TRBJ1-1; 7 bases are shared with TRBD1. V lost 6 bases and J lost 0; bases outside the gene matches: 4. The CDR3 extends over 13 amino acids. Germline-derived CDR1 and CDR2 are SQVTM and ANQGSEA. CDR3 bases: TGCAGCGTCCGACAGGGCATGAACACTGAAGCTTTCTTT. Its protein is CSVRQGMNTEAFF.

V usage is TRBV29-1 and J usage is TRBJ2-3; possibly TRBD2 for D (5 bases). Germline lookup yields CDR1 SQVTM and CDR2 ANQGSEA. V was pared by 4 bases and J by 5 bases, with 10 bases between. The CDR3 is 12 amino acids. CDR3 sequence reads: CSVGEYGDTQYF. CDR3 in DNA: TGCAGCGTTGGGGAGTATGGAGATACGCAGTATTTT.

The chain links TRBV5-1 to TRBJ2-2, with D perhaps TRBD1 (6 bases). Trimming pared 3 bases from V and 4 bases from J, leaving 19 bases between. Germline lookup yields CDR1 SGHRS and CDR2 YFSETQ. CDR3 length equals 17 residues. DNA of the CDR3: TGCGCCAGCAGCTCCGTCAACCCCGGGACACGCACCGGGGAGCTGTTTTTT. Its translation is CASSSVNPGTRTGELFF.

This chain links TRBV19 with TRBJ1-5, with D hard to call. Germline lookup yields CDR1 LNHDA and CDR2 SQIVND (reference sequence). Trimming removed 4 bases at V and 5 bases at J, with 9 bases between. The CDR3 runs 13 residues. DNA of the CDR3: TGTGCCAGTAGTAGGGCCAAAGATCAGCCCCAGCATTTT. It translates to CASSRAKDQPQHF.

The chain joins TRBV7-9 to TRBJ1-2; D is possibly TRBD1 (6 bases). Trimming left V 5 bases short and J 3 bases short, with 16 bases between. The length of the CDR3 is 15 residues. Germline CDR1 and CDR2: SEHNR and FQNEAQ (reference sequence). The CDR3 sequence: CASSPQGLVDYGYTF. In DNA, the CDR3 is TGTGCCAGCAGCCCCCAGGGGTTGGTTGACTATGGCTACACCTTC.